This is a list of T cell receptor beta chains from one sample in a study of T cell responses to AZD1222 COVID-19 vaccine. The method was immunoSEQ multiplex PCR; TCRdb's version includes in-frame clones alone and lacks a portion of them. The data hold 120,000 to 150,000 clones, with over 85% observed a single time. This specimen was peripheral blood, taken on day 0 of MenACWY control vaccination. Receptors were obtained from an adult in good health. Both conserved end residues are part of each CDR3. A D gene is named only where the DNA matches it firmly. Size tells how often a clone was seen (once, few, many) or the class of an expanded clone, and some rows leave it out.

TRBV19	TRBD1	TRBJ1-1	NA	TGTGCCTCCCGGGACAGGGGGCGGGACGCTTTCTTT	CASRDRGRDAFF
TRBV2	NA	TRBJ1-3	few	TGTGCCAGCAGTGAAAGGTCCAACTCTGGAAACACCATATATTTT	CASSERSNSGNTIYF
TRBV6-5	NA	TRBJ1-1	NA	TGTGCCAGCAGGAGTCGGTCTGAAGCTTTCTTT	CASRSRSEAFF
TRBV5-1	NA	TRBJ1-3	NA	TGCGCCAGCAGCGTAGGTCACTCTGGAAACACCATATATTTT	CASSVGHSGNTIYF
TRBV18	TRBD1	TRBJ2-7	NA	TGTGCCAGCTCACCAGGCGCCAGGGGGCTTTCCTACGAGCAGTACTTC	CASSPGARGLSYEQYF
TRBV5-4	NA	TRBJ1-1	NA	TGTGCCAGCAGCTTGGAAACAGGGAACACTGAAGCTTTCTTT	CASSLETGNTEAFF
TRBV2	TRBD1	TRBJ1-2	NA	TGTGCCAGCAGTGAGGCCCACAGGGGGAATGCTGGCTACACCTTC	CASSEAHRGNAGYTF
TRBV15	TRBD1	TRBJ1-2	NA	TGTGCCACCAGCTCGGGACAGGGGACTACTGGCTACACCTTC	CATSSGQGTTGYTF
TRBV2	NA	TRBJ1-2	NA	TGTGCCAGCAGTCCGGGATCCGAACCGAACTATGGCTACACCTTC	CASSPGSEPNYGYTF
TRBV6-5	NA	TRBJ2-2	NA	TGTGCCACCACTAGAGCCGGGGAGCTGTTTTTT	CATTRAGELFF
TRBV2	NA	TRBJ2-1	NA	TGTGCCAGCACTATCCTCAGTTACAATGAGCAGTTCTTC	CASTILSYNEQFF
TRBV4-1	NA	TRBJ2-7	NA	TGCGCCAGCAGCCAAGGGCTGAACTACGAGCAGTACTTC	CASSQGLNYEQYF
TRBV24-1	TRBD1	TRBJ1-2	NA	TGTGCCACTTTTACAGGGGCTGACTACACCTTC	CATFTGADYTF
TRBV19	TRBD1	TRBJ2-1	NA	TGTGCCACTACGATGGGGACAGGGTCATTTAATGAGCAGTTCTTC	CATTMGTGSFNEQFF
TRBV3-1/TRBV3-2	NA	TRBJ2-2	NA	TGTGCCAGCAGCCAAGATCTCGTTGGGACGACGGGTGGGGAGCTGTTTTTT	CASSQDLVGTTGGELFF
TRBV5-1	NA	TRBJ2-5	NA	TGCGCCAGCAGCTCCGGACAGTACCAAGAGACCCAGTACTTC	CASSSGQYQETQYF
TRBV7-2	NA	TRBJ1-5	once	TGTGCCAGCCAAGCCAAGGGGGTTAATCAGCCCCAGCATTTT	CASQAKGVNQPQHF
TRBV15	TRBD2	TRBJ2-1	once	TGTGCCACCAGCCCCCAAGGACTAGCGGAGACCTCCTACAATGAGCAGTTCTTC	CATSPQGLAETSYNEQFF
TRBV15	NA	TRBJ1-2	NA	TGTGCCACCAGCAGAGGGCAGAACTATGGCTACACCTTC	CATSRGQNYGYTF
TRBV9	NA	TRBJ2-7	NA	TGTGCCAGCAGCGTAGCGGGGGCCACAGAGGAGCAGTACTTC	CASSVAGATEEQYF
TRBV6-2/TRBV6-3	TRBD2	TRBJ2-2	NA	TGTGCCAGCAGTTATACTAGCGGGGGGGCCGCCGGGGAGCTGTTTTTT	CASSYTSGGAAGELFF
TRBV7-2	NA	TRBJ1-1	NA	TGTGCCAGCAGCTTAGGATCAGGGATGAACACTGAAGCTTTCTTT	CASSLGSGMNTEAFF
TRBV6-5	NA	TRBJ1-1	NA	TGTGCCAGCAGCCCAGGGGTCGACAGAGAAGCTTTCTTT	CASSPGVDREAFF
TRBV12-3/TRBV12-4	NA	TRBJ2-3	NA	TGTGCCAGCGGGGTTACGGATACGCAGTATTTT	CASGVTDTQYF
TRBV5-1	NA	TRBJ1-6	NA	TGCGCCAGCAGCTTGGATACTGTTAATTCACCCCTCCACTTT	CASSLDTVNSPLHF
TRBV18	TRBD1	TRBJ2-6	NA	TGTGCCAGCTCGGCTCCGGGGACAGCCCTCTCCTCTGGGGCCAACGTCCTGACTTTC	CASSAPGTALSSGANVLTF
TRBV5-4	TRBD2	TRBJ2-3	NA	TGTGCCAGCAGCCCGGGACTAGCGGGAGGTTCAGATACGCAGTATTTT	CASSPGLAGGSDTQYF
TRBV27	TRBD1	TRBJ2-1	NA	TGTGCCAGCAGTTTAATCACAGGGGCTCAATCGGATGAGCAGTTCTTC	CASSLITGAQSDEQFF
TRBV5-6	TRBD1	TRBJ2-3	NA	TGTGCCAGCAGAGTACAGGGGGTGGCAGATACGCAGTATTTT	CASRVQGVADTQYF
TRBV4-1	TRBD2	TRBJ2-1	NA	TGCGCCAGCAGCCAAGAGCCTAGCGGAAGTTACAATGAGCAGTTCTTC	CASSQEPSGSYNEQFF
TRBV4-1	NA	TRBJ1-5	NA	TGCGCCAGCAGCCAAGGGTTAGTCGGCGTCCGAACTAATCAGCCCCAGCATTTT	CASSQGLVGVRTNQPQHF
TRBV28	NA	TRBJ1-2	NA	TGTGCCAGCAGTTTCGGGAAGAGCTATGGCTACACCTTC	CASSFGKSYGYTF
TRBV12-3/TRBV12-4	NA	TRBJ1-2	NA	TGTGCCAGCAGTCCGGGTAAGGGATATGGCTACACCTTC	CASSPGKGYGYTF
TRBV5-1	TRBD1	TRBJ1-1	NA	TGCGCCAGCAGCTTTGGGCAGGGGGCCCAGAACACTGAAGCTTTCTTT	CASSFGQGAQNTEAFF
TRBV20-1	NA	TRBJ2-5	NA	TGCAGTGCTAGTATACTAGCAGCCCCCCAAGAGACCCAGTACTTC	CSASILAAPQETQYF
TRBV19	NA	TRBJ1-2	NA	TGTGCCAGTAGCAGCCTGGGTAGGGACACTAACTATGGCTACACCTTC	CASSSLGRDTNYGYTF
TRBV20-1	NA	TRBJ1-2	NA	TGCAGTGCTAGTTATACGGGGAACTATGGCTACACCTTC	CSASYTGNYGYTF
TRBV9	TRBD1	TRBJ1-2	NA	TGTGCCAGCAGCGTCGGACAGGGCTATGGCTACACCTTC	CASSVGQGYGYTF
TRBV6-1	NA	TRBJ1-4	once	TGTGCCAGCAGTGAAGTTAACAGCCCGGCTGAAAAACTGTTTTTT	CASSEVNSPAEKLFF
TRBV6-5	NA	TRBJ1-2	NA	TGTGCCAGCAGTCTGGAAAACAGGGTTTACTATGGCTACACCTTC	CASSLENRVYYGYTF
TRBV5-4	NA	TRBJ2-3	NA	TGTGCCAGCAGCCGTATTGGAAGGGAATCAGATACGCAGTATTTT	CASSRIGRESDTQYF
TRBV7-6	NA	TRBJ2-2	NA	TGTGCCAGCAGCTTAGGCCAGTACACCGGGGAGCTGTTTTTT	CASSLGQYTGELFF
TRBV5-5	NA	TRBJ2-3	NA	TGTGCCAGCAGCTTTCCCCCAGCACAGGGCGGCACAGATACGCAGTATTTT	CASSFPPAQGGTDTQYF
TRBV11-2	NA	TRBJ2-7	NA	TGTGCCAGCAGCTTCGAGAGTCACCAAGAAAAATATGACGAGCAGTACTTC	CASSFESHQEKYDEQYF